This T cell receptor (beta chain) was identified in a study of post-analysis software for immune sequencing data. The CDR3 runs to 15 residues. Trimming stripped 5 bases from V and 3 bases from J, with 16 bases between. The germline V gene encodes CDR1 MNHEY and CDR2 SVGAGI. Regarding this clonotype: Its antigen is unknown.

Study observations and caveats: Roughly five TRBV segments occurring more often in patients than controls included TRBV5-6, TRBV5-1 and TRBV20-1.

Sequencing libraries made from TCR beta cDNA carried unique molecular identifiers. MiXCR was run by TCRdb on the PCR reads, yielding one entry per CDR3 protein. The table shows about 500,000 distinct CDR3 sequences, with 45% occurring only once. V gene TRBV6-5 combines with J gene TRBJ1-1; TRBD1 is a possible D gene (5 bases). The clonotype comes from a girl aged 5-17 years with multiple sclerosis. The sequenced material came from blood. CDR3 region: CASSTPSTVHTEAFF. Written as DNA, the CDR3 is TGTGCCAGCAGTACCCCATCGACAGTCCACACTGAAGCTTTCTTT.